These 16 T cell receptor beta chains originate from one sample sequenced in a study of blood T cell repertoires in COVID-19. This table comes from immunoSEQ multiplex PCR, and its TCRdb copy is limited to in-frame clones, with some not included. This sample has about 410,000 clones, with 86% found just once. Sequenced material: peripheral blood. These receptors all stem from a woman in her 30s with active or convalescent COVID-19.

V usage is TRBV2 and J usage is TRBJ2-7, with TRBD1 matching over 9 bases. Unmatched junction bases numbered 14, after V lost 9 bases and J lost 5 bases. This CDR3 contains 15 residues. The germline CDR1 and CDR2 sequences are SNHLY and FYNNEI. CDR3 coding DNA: TGTGCCAGAGAGGAGATTGGGACAGGGTTCCACGAGCAGTACTTC. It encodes CAREEIGTGFHEQYF.

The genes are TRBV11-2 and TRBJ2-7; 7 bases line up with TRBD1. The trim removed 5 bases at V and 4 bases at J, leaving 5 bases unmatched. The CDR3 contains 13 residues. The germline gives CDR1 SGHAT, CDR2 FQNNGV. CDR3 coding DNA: TGTGCCAGCAGCCCAGGGACAGCTTACGAGCAGTACTTC. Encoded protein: CASSPGTAYEQYF.

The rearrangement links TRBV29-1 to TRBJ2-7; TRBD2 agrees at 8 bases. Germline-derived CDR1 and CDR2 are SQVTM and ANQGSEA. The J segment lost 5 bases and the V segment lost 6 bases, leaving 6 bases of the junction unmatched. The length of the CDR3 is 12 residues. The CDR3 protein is CSVAGTSHEQYF. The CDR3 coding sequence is TGCAGCGTAGCCGGGACTAGTCACGAGCAGTACTTC.

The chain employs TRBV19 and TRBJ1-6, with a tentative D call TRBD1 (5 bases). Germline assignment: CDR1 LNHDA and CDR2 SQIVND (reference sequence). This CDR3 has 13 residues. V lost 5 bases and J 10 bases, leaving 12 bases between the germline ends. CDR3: CASSQWGISPLHF. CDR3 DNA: TGTGCCAGTAGTCAGTGGGGCATCTCACCCCTCCACTTT.

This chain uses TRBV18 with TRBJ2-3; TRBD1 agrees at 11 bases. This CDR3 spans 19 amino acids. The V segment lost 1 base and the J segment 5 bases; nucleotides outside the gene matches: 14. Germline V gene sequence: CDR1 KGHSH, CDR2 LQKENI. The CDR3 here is CASSPLARSGTGGGDTQYF. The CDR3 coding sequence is TGTGCCAGCTCACCACTGGCGAGATCCGGGACAGGGGGAGGAGATACGCAGTATTTT. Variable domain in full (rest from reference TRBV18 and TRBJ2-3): NAGVMQNPRHLVRRRGQEARLRCSPMKGHSHVYWYRQLPEEGLKFMVYLQKENIIDESGMPKERFSAEFPKEGPSILRIQQVVRGDSAAYFCASSPLARSGTGGGDTQYFGPGTRLTVL.

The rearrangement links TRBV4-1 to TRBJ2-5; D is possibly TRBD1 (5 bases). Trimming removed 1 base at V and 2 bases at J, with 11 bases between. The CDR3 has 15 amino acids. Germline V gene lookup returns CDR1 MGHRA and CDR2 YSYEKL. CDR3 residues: CASSQGRQMQETQYF. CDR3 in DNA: TGCGCCAGCAGCCAAGGTAGACAGATGCAAGAGACCCAGTACTTC.

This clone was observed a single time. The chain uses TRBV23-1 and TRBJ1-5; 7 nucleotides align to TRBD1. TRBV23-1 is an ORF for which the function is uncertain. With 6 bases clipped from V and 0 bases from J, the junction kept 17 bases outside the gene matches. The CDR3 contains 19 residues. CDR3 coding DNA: TGCGCCAGCAGCAAACTGGCGGGACAGCGGAACCATAGCAATCAGCCCCAGCATTTT. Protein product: CASSKLAGQRNHSNQPQHF.

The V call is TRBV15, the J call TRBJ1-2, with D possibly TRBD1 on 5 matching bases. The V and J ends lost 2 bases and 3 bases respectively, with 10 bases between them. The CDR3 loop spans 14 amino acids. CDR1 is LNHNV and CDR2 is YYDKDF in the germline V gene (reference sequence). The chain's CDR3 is CATSRTGGDYGYTF. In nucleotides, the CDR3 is TGTGCCACCAGCAGAACCGGGGGGGACTATGGCTACACCTTC.

CDR3 nucleotides: TGCAGTGCTAGAGCCCCGGACAGGCAACATTTT. It is translated as CSARAPDRQHF. The chain has TRBV20-1 and TRBJ1-5; 7 bases fit TRBD1. The CDR3 contains 11 residues. The junction had 7 bases not matched to a gene; V was cut back by 1 base and J by 16 bases. CDR1 is DFQATT, CDR2 SNEGSKA, per germline (reference sequence).

CDR3 bases: TGTGCCATCAGTGGGGCGACAGGGATTCCTAGCACAGATACGCAGTATTTT. This encodes CAISGATGIPSTDTQYF. V usage is TRBV10-3 and J usage is TRBJ2-3; 7 bases line up with TRBD1. V shed 4 bases and J 0 bases; nucleotides not matched to a gene: 10. The CDR3 has 17 amino acids. Germline V gene data show CDR1 as ENHRY and CDR2 as SYGVKD.

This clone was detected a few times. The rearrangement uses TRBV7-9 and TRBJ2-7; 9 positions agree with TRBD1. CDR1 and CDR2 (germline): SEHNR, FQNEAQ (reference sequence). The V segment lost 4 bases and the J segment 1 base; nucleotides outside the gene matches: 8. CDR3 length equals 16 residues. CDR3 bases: TGTGCCAGCAGCTCCCTCGGGACAGGGATATCCTACGAGCAGTACTTC. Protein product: CASSSLGTGISYEQYF.

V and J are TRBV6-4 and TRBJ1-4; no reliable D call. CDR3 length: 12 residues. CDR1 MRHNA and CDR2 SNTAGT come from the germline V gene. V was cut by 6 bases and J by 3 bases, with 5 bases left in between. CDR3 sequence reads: CASRAANEKLFF. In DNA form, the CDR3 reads TGTGCCAGCAGGGCCGCTAATGAAAAACTGTTTTTT.

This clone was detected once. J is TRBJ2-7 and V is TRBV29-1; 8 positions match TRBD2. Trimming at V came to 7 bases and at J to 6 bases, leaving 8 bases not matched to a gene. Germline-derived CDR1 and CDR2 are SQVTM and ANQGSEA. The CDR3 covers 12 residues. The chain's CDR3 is CSGGTSLVEQYF. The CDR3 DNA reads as TGCAGCGGGGGGACTAGTTTAGTCGAGCAGTACTTC.

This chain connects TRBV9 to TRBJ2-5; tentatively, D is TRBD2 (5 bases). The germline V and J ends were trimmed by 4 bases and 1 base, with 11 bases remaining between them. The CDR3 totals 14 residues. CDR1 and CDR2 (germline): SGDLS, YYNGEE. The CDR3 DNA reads TGTGCCAGCAGCCCTCCGGGGTCCCAAGAGACCCAGTACTTC. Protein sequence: CASSPPGSQETQYF.

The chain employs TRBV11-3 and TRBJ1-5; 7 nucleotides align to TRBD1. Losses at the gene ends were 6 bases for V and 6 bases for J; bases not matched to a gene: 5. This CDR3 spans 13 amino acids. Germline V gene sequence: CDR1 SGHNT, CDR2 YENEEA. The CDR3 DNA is TGTGCCAGCAGACAGGGGTTGGGTCAGCCCCAGCATTTT. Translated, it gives CASRQGLGQPQHF.

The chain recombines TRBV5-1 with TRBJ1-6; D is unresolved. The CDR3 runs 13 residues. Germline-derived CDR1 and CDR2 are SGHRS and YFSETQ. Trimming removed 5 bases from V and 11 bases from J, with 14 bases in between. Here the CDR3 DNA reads TGCGCCAGCAGTGTGGGAGAACTGCCACCCCTCCACTTT. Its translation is CASSVGELPPLHF.